The 8 T cell receptor beta chains below come from one sample, sequenced in a study of shared clonotypes between healthy human individuals. This table comes from immunoSEQ multiplex PCR, and its TCRdb copy is limited to in-frame clones, with some not included. The sample carries hundreds of thousands of clones, around 74% recorded once. The sample taken for sequencing was memory CD4+ T cells sorted from blood. The sample's subset: CD45RA-negative fraction. The receptors were sampled from a woman aged 30 to 39 in good health.

The chain couples TRBV7-7 to TRBJ2-1; the D is unclear. Germline lookup yields CDR1 SSHAT and CDR2 FNYEAQ (reference sequence). The CDR3 runs to 15 residues. The V end was cut by 5 bases, the J end by 1 base, with 12 bases between. CDR3 amino acids: CASSDTPASYNEQFF. The CDR3 bases are TGTGCCAGCAGCGACACGCCTGCTTCCTACAATGAGCAGTTCTTC.

The rearrangement links TRBV12-2 to TRBJ1-1; the table assigns TRBD1, which was not confirmed against the DNA. TRBV12-2 is designated a pseudogene. CDR3 size: 16 residues. The CDR3 here is CASRSRDRDINTEAFF. The CDR3 DNA reads TGTGCAAGTCGCTCCCGGGACAGGGACATTAACACTGAAGCTTTCTTT.

This chain uses TRBV28 with TRBJ1-2; D is undetermined. Germline CDR1 and CDR2: MDHEN and SYDVKM. This CDR3 comprises 13 residues. The V and J ends lost 5 bases and 4 bases respectively, with 11 bases between them. CDR3 in amino acids: CASSPGSTYGYTF. The DNA for the CDR3 is TGTGCCAGCAGTCCTGGATCTACCTATGGCTACACCTTC.

The chain employs TRBV7-2 and TRBJ2-3; TRBD1 matches at 7 bases. This CDR3 is built from 15 residues. Germline loops: CDR1 SGHTA, CDR2 FQGNSA. Trimming took 6 bases from V and 4 from J; bases not matched to a gene: 10. CDR3 residues: CASRLGQTSADTQYF. The CDR3, as DNA: TGTGCCAGCAGATTGGGACAGACGAGCGCAGATACGCAGTATTTT.

V gene TRBV7-5 combines with J gene TRBJ2-3; TRBD2, as called in the table, went unchecked against the DNA. TRBV7-5 is a listed pseudogene. The CDR3 spans 16 residues. The CDR3 reads CVRSLDKGGSSDTQYF. In DNA form, the CDR3 reads TGTGTCAGAAGCTTAGACAAAGGAGGGTCATCAGATACGCAGTATTTT.

The chain uses TRBV28 and TRBJ1-1; tentatively, D is TRBD1 (6 bases). Trimming took 6 bases from V and 4 from J, leaving 15 bases between them. The CDR3 covers 14 residues. CDR1 MDHEN and CDR2 SYDVKM come from the germline V gene. CDR3 coding DNA: TGTGCCAGCAGCTCAGGGGTCAGGGGCACTGAAGCTTTCTTT. Translating gives CASSSGVRGTEAFF. Filled out from reference TRBV28 and TRBJ1-1, the complete variable domain reads DVKVTQSSRYLVKRTGEKVFLECVQDMDHENMFWYRQDPGLGLRLIYFSYDVKMKEKGDIPEGYSVSREKKERFSLILESASTNQTSMYLCASSSGVRGTEAFFGQGTRLTVV.

This clone was seen a few times. The rearrangement uses TRBV28 and TRBJ1-2; D might be TRBD1 (5 bases). Germline CDR1 and CDR2: MDHEN and SYDVKM. The CDR3 spans 14 residues. V was cut by 3 bases and J by 4 bases, with 12 bases left in between. CDR3 loop: CASSFMGTSYGYTF. In DNA form, the CDR3 reads TGTGCCAGCAGTTTTATGGGGACCTCCTATGGCTACACCTTC.

In regard to this clone: Other DNA sequences in this sample translate to the same CDR3. V gene TRBV29-1 combines with J gene TRBJ2-3; a weak D match, TRBD2 (6 bases). Trimming cost V 3 bases and J 2 bases, with 9 bases left between them. CDR3 length equals 13 residues. From germline, CDR1 is SQVTM and CDR2 ANQGSEA. The CDR3 DNA reads TGCAGCGTTGAGGAGGGAGACACAGATACGCAGTATTTT. Translating gives CSVEEGDTDTQYF.